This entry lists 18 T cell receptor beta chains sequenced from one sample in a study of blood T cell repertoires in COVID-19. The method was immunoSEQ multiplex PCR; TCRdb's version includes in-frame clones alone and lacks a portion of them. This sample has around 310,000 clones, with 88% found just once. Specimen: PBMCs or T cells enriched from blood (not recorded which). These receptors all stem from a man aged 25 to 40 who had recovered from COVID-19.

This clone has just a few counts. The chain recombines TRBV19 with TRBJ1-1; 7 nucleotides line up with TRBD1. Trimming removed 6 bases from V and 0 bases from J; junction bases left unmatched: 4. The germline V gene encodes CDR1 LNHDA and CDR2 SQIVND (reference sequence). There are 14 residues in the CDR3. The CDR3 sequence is CASRETGMNTEAFF. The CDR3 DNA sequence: TGTGCCAGTAGAGAGACAGGGATGAACACTGAAGCTTTCTTT.

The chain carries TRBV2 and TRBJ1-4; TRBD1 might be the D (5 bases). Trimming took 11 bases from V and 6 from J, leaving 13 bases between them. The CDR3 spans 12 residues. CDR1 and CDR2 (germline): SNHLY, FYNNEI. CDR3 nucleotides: TGTGCCGGAAGGGGTCTTGATGAAAAACTGTTTTTT. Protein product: CAGRGLDEKLFF.

The CDR3 protein is CASSETTVYGYTF. CDR3 coding DNA: TGTGCCAGCAGTGAAACGACAGTCTATGGCTACACCTTC. This chain joins TRBV6-1 and TRBJ1-2; D might be TRBD1 (5 bases). Germline CDR1 and CDR2: MNHNS and SASEGT. Trimming pared 2 bases from V and 4 bases from J, leaving 8 bases between. The CDR3 extends over 13 amino acids.

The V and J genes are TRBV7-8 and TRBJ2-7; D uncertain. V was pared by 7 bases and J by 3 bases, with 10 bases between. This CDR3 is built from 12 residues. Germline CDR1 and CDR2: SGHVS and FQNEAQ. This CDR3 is CASKPDNYEQYF. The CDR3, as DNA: TGTGCCAGCAAACCAGACAACTACGAGCAGTACTTC.

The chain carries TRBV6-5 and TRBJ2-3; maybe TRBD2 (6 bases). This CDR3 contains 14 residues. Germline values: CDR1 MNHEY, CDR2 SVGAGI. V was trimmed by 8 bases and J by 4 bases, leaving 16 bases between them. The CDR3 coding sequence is TGTGCCAGCCGGGGGATGAGTGCGGCAGATACGCAGTATTTT. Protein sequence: CASRGMSAADTQYF.

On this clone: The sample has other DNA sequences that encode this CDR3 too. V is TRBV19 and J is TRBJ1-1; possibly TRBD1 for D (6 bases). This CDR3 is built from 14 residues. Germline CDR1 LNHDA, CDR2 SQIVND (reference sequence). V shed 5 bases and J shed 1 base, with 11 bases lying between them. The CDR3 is CASSPRDKNTEAFF. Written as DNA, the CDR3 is TGTGCCAGTAGTCCCCGGGACAAGAACACTGAAGCTTTCTTT. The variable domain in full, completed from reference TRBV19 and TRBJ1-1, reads DGGITQSPKYLFRKEGQNVTLSCEQNLNHDAMYWYRQDPGQGLRLIYYSQIVNDFQKGDIAEGYSVSREKKESFPLTVTSAQKNPTAFYLCASSPRDKNTEAFFGQGTRLTVV.

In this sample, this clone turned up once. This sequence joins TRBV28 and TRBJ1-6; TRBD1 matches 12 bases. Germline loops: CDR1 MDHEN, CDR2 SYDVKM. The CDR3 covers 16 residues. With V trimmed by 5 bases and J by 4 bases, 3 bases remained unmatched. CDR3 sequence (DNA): TGTGCCAGCAGTGGGACAGGGGGCTTGTATAATTCACCCCTCCACTTT. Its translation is CASSGTGGLYNSPLHF.

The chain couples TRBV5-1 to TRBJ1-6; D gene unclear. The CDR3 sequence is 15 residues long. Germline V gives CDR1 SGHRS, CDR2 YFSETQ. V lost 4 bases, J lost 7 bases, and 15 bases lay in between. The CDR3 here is CASSPDGVDNSPLHF. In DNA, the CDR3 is TGCGCCAGCAGCCCGGACGGGGTAGACAATTCACCCCTCCACTTT.

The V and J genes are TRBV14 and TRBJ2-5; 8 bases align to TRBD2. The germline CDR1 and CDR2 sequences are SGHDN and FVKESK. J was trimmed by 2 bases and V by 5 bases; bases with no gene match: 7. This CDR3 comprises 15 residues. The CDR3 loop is CASSTLAGSQETQYF. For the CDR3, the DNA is TGTGCCAGCAGCACCTTAGCGGGGTCTCAAGAGACCCAGTACTTC.

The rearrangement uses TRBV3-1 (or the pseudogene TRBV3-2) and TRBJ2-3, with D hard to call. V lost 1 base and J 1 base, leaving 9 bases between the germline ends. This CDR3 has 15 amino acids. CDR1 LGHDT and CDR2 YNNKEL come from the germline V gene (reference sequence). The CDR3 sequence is CASSQGGIGTDTQYF. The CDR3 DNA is TGTGCCAGCAGCCAAGGCGGAATAGGCACAGATACGCAGTATTTT.

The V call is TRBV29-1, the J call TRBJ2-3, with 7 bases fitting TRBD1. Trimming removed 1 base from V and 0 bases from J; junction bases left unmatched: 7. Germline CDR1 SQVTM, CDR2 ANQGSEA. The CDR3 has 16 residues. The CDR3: CSVEGVQGVSTDTQYF. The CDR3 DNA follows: TGCAGCGTTGAAGGGGTTCAGGGGGTAAGCACAGATACGCAGTATTTT.

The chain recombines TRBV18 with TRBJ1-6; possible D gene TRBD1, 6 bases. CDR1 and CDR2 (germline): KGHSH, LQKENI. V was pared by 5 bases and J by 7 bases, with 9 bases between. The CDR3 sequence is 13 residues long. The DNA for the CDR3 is TGTGCCAGCTCAACAGGGATCAATTCACCCCTCCACTTT. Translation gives CASSTGINSPLHF.

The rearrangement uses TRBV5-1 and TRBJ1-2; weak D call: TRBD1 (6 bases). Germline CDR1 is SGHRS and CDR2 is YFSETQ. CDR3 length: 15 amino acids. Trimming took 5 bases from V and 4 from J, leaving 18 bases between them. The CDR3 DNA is TGCGCCAGCAGAGCCGGGACAACCCAGACCTATGGCTACACCTTC. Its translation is CASRAGTTQTYGYTF.

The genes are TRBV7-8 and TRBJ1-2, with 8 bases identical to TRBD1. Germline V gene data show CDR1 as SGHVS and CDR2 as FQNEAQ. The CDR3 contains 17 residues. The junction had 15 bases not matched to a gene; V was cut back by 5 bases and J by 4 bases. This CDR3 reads CASSPDRGNTRLYGYTF. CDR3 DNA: TGTGCCAGCAGCCCTGACAGGGGAAATACGAGGCTCTATGGCTACACCTTC. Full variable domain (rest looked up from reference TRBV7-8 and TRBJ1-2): GAGVSQSPRYKVAKRGQDVALRCDPISGHVSLFWYQQALGQGPEFLTYFQNEAQLDKSGLPSDRFFAERPEGSVSTLKIQRTQQEDSAVYLCASSPDRGNTRLYGYTFGSGTRLTVV.

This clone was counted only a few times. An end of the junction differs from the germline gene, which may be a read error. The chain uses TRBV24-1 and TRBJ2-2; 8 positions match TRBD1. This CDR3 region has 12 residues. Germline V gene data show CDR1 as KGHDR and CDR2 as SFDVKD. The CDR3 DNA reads TGCGGACAGGGTGACTGCACCGGGGAGCTGTTTTTT. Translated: CGQGDCTGELFF.

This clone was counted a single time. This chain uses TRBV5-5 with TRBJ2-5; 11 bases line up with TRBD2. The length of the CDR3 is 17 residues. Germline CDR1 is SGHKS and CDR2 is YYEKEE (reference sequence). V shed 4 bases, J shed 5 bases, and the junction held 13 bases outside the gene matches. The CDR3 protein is CASSAPVVASGGETQYF. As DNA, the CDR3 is TGTGCCAGCAGCGCCCCCGTTGTTGCTAGCGGGGGGGAGACCCAGTACTTC.

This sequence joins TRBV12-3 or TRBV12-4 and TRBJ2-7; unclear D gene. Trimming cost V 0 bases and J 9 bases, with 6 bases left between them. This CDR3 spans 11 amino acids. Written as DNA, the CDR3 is TGTGCCAGCAGTTTAGCGCAGTGGCAGTACTTC. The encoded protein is CASSLAQWQYF.

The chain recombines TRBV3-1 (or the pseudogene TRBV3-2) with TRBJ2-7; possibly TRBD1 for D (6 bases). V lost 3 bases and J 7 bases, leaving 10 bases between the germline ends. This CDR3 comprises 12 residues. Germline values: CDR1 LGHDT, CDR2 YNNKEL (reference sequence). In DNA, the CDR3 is TGTGCCAGCAGCCAGGGGGCGTGGGAGCAGTACTTC. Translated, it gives CASSQGAWEQYF.